These 14 T cell receptor beta chains share one sample of origin, sequenced in a study of blood T cell repertoires in COVID-19. Clones were read by immunoSEQ multiplex PCR, and TCRdb kept only the in-frame ones, dropping some. The table records about 210,000 clones, approximately 80% of them present only once. Sequencing input: peripheral blood. These TCRs come from a woman older than 75 with COVID-19, enrolled during active disease.

The chain employs TRBV11-2 and TRBJ2-3; 12 nucleotides agree with TRBD2. V was pared by 3 bases and J by 4 bases, with 5 bases of the junction left unmatched. The length of the CDR3 is 16 residues. CDR1 SGHAT and CDR2 FQNNGV come from the germline V gene. The CDR3 loop reads CASSFLAGGPPDTQYF. CDR3 DNA: TGTGCCAGCAGCTTTCTAGCGGGGGGGCCGCCAGATACGCAGTATTTT.

J is TRBJ1-2 and V is TRBV7-8, with 8 bases lining up with TRBD1. V was clipped by 5 bases and J by 3 bases; unmatched bases: 8. CDR1 is SGHVS and CDR2 is FQNEAQ in the germline V gene. The CDR3 is 15 residues long. The CDR3 DNA is TGTGCCAGCAGCGAATCACAGGGGGGACACTATGGCTACACCTTC. Residues: CASSESQGGHYGYTF.

The V and J genes are TRBV5-5 and TRBJ2-7; 11 nucleotides match TRBD1. Trimming removed 1 base from V and 3 bases from J; junction bases left unmatched: 9. The V gene's germline CDR1 is SGHKS and CDR2 YYEKEE (reference sequence). CDR3 size: 17 residues. CDR3 sequence (DNA): TGTGCCAGCAGCTTGATGGGGACAGGGGGTGGTGTCTACGAGCAGTACTTC. Amino acid sequence: CASSLMGTGGGVYEQYF. Full variable domain (rest looked up from reference TRBV5-5 and TRBJ2-7): DAGVTQSPTHLIKTRGQQVTLRCSPISGHKSVSWYQQVLGQGPQFIFQYYEKEERGRGNFPDRFSARQFPNYSSELNVNALLLGDSALYLCASSLMGTGGGVYEQYFGPGTRLTVT.

The chain has TRBV5-1 and TRBJ2-7, with TRBD2 matching over 14 bases. J gave up 2 bases and V 2 bases, and 12 bases lay outside the gene matches. This CDR3 is 19 amino acids long. Germline V CDR1 and CDR2: SGHRS, YFSETQ. The CDR3 is CASSFPAGTSGGNTYEQYF. CDR3 bases: TGCGCCAGCAGCTTCCCGGCCGGGACTAGCGGGGGTAACACCTACGAGCAGTACTTC.

The chain has TRBV9 and TRBJ2-1; TRBD1 agrees at 9 bases. Germline V gene data show CDR1 as SGDLS and CDR2 as YYNGEE. The CDR3 sequence is 15 residues long. V lost 6 bases and J lost 5; bases outside the gene matches: 9. The CDR3 coding sequence is TGTGCCAGCACCATCGGACAGGGGCCTCACAATGAGCAGTTCTTC. Its translation: CASTIGQGPHNEQFF.

The genes are TRBV7-3 and TRBJ1-6; D may be TRBD1 (6 bases). The CDR3 covers 13 residues. The V gene lost 3 bases and the J gene lost 10 bases, with 10 bases spanning the gap. Germline V gene data show CDR1 as SGHTA and CDR2 as FQGTGA. The CDR3 reads CASSLGGRSPLHF. For the CDR3, the DNA is TGTGCCAGCAGCTTGGGGGGGCGGTCACCCCTCCACTTT.

This clone was seen at least ten times. The chain combines TRBV2 with TRBJ2-1, with 9 nucleotides matching TRBD2. Germline loops: CDR1 SNHLY, CDR2 FYNNEI. This CDR3 is 15 amino acids long. Unmatched junction bases numbered 7, after V lost 8 bases and J lost 2 bases. The CDR3 DNA reads TGTGCCAGCTCCTTAGCGGGAGCGGCCTACAATGAGCAGTTCTTC. Translating gives CASSLAGAAYNEQFF. Full variable domain (missing parts from reference TRBV2 and TRBJ2-1): EPEVTQTPSHQVTQMGQEVILRCVPISNHLYFYWYRQILGQKVEFLVSFYNNEISEKSEIFDDQFSVERPDGSNFTLKIRSTKLEDSAMYFCASSLAGAAYNEQFFGPGTRLTVL.

This clone was seen a handful of times. This chain joins TRBV5-5 and TRBJ1-1; no clear D. This CDR3 comprises 14 residues. From germline, CDR1 is SGHKS and CDR2 YYEKEE (reference sequence). Trimming removed 2 bases from V and 1 base from J, with 9 bases in between. CDR3 DNA sequence: TGTGCCAGCAGCTTAGTGGGCCCGAACACTGAAGCTTTCTTT. It codes for CASSLVGPNTEAFF. Based on the CDR3 plus reference TRBV5-5 and TRBJ1-1, the full variable domain is DAGVTQSPTHLIKTRGQQVTLRCSPISGHKSVSWYQQVLGQGPQFIFQYYEKEERGRGNFPDRFSARQFPNYSSELNVNALLLGDSALYLCASSLVGPNTEAFFGQGTRLTVV.

The CDR3 coding sequence is TGTGCCAGCAGTCGGACAGGGACCGGGGAGCTGTTTTTT. As protein: CASSRTGTGELFF. The chain combines TRBV6-5 with TRBJ2-2, with 8 positions matching TRBD1. Germline loops: CDR1 MNHEY, CDR2 SVGAGI. Trimming at V came to 5 bases and at J to 5 bases, leaving 1 base not matched to a gene. The CDR3 spans 13 residues.

J is TRBJ1-5 and V is TRBV6-4, with D possibly being TRBD1 (6 bases). The CDR3 extends over 17 amino acids. With 4 bases removed from V and 2 bases from J, the gap between germline ends came to 18 bases. Germline V gives CDR1 MRHNA, CDR2 SNTAGT. DNA for the CDR3: TGTGCCAGCAGTGCTACAGGGACCCATGGGGGCAATCAGCCCCAGCATTTT. This encodes CASSATGTHGGNQPQHF.

The rearrangement joins TRBV10-3 to TRBJ2-2; 8 nucleotides match TRBD1. The V gene end was trimmed by 7 bases and the J gene end by 5 bases; junction bases not matched to a gene: 12. There are 16 residues in the CDR3. Per the germline V gene, CDR1 is ENHRY and CDR2 is SYGVKD. In nucleotides, the CDR3 is TGTGCCATCAAATCGGACAGGGATGATACAACCGGGGAGCTGTTTTTT. Translation: CAIKSDRDDTTGELFF.

The genes are TRBV6-2 or TRBV6-3 and TRBJ1-1, with TRBD1 matching 10 bases. The germline V gene has CDR1 MNHEY and CDR2 SVGEGT. CDR3 length: 16 amino acids. V lost 1 base to trimming and J lost 5 bases; unmatched junction nucleotides: 7. CDR3: CASSYLTDRGETEAFF. For the CDR3, the DNA is TGTGCCAGCAGTTACTTGACGGACAGGGGGGAGACTGAAGCTTTCTTT.

J is TRBJ2-7 and V is TRBV5-5, with D possibly matching TRBD1 (5 bases). Germline CDR1 reads SGHKS; CDR2 reads YYEKEE (reference sequence). CDR3 size: 15 residues. With 4 bases removed from V and 4 bases from J, the gap between germline ends came to 18 bases. The CDR3: CASSPRQNPQYEQYF. CDR3 bases: TGTGCCAGCAGCCCGAGACAGAATCCCCAATACGAGCAGTACTTC.

The J gene is TRBJ2-5, the V gene TRBV6-5; 7 positions match TRBD1. The ends lost 8 bases at V and 3 bases at J; junction bases unmatched: 9. Germline CDR1 reads MNHEY; CDR2 reads SVGAGI. CDR3 size: 14 residues. CDR3 sequence: CASLRQGAEETQYF. The CDR3 DNA is TGTGCCAGCCTGCGACAGGGAGCGGAAGAGACCCAGTACTTC.